Below, 13 T cell receptor beta chains from the same sample are listed, as sequenced in a study of a mutant IDH1 vaccine in newly diagnosed glioma. These TCRs' antigens remain unknown. Sequencing was performed with immunoSEQ multiplex PCR; in TCRdb, only in-frame clones are kept and a portion is missing. The sample has some 35,000 clones, about four fifths seen once; the top ten hold 9.5% to 13%. As to time point: week 5, during vaccination. Doses of 300 ug of mutant IDH1 20-mer peptide were given with topical imiquimod. The sample here was PBMCs, taken from a glioma patient whose treatment included an IDH1 peptide vaccine. These TCRs come from a man aged 45 to 65 with glioma.

This chain joins TRBV29-1 and TRBJ1-5; 7 nucleotides line up with TRBD1. Trimming at V came to 5 bases and at J to 1 base, leaving 5 bases not matched to a gene. This CDR3 comprises 14 residues. Germline V CDR1 and CDR2: SQVTM, ANQGSEA. CDR3 sequence reads: CSVRQQGSNQPQHF. In nucleotides, the CDR3 is TGCAGCGTTCGTCAACAGGGGAGCAATCAGCCCCAGCATTTT.

The chain recombines TRBV27 with TRBJ2-3; D possibly corresponds to TRBD2 (6 bases). V lost 3 bases and J lost 2, with 18 bases in between. In germline, CDR1 is MNHEY, CDR2 SMNVEV (reference sequence). The CDR3 extends over 17 amino acids. The CDR3 spells CASSFLPGTGNTDTQYF. CDR3 sequence (DNA): TGTGCCAGCAGTTTTCTCCCCGGGACTGGAAACACAGATACGCAGTATTTT.

J is TRBJ2-5 and V is TRBV7-8; TRBD2 aligns across 11 bases. CDR1 and CDR2 (germline): SGHVS, FQNEAQ. V gave up 7 bases and J gave up 5 bases; unmatched junction bases: 15. The CDR3 consists of 17 residues. The chain's CDR3 is CASKFGVAGGLAETQYF. For the CDR3, the DNA is TGTGCCAGCAAATTTGGGGTAGCGGGAGGGTTAGCGGAGACCCAGTACTTC.

This clone showed up just a few times. The V call is TRBV4-2, the J call TRBJ1-1, with D possibly being TRBD1 (6 bases). This CDR3 comprises 16 residues. Germline V lookup: CDR1 LGHNA, CDR2 YNFKEQ. Trimming left V 1 base short and J 1 base short, with 13 bases between. In DNA, the CDR3 is TGTGCCAGCAGCCAAGCCCCGGGAGGGGGGAACACTGAAGCTTTCTTT. Translation: CASSQAPGGGNTEAFF.

The chain is built from TRBV6-5 and TRBJ1-5; unclear D gene. This CDR3 region has 12 residues. Germline loops: CDR1 MNHEY, CDR2 SVGAGI. Between the trimmed V and J ends, which lost 8 bases and 3 bases, there was a span of 8 bases. The CDR3 protein is CASGIFNQPQHF. The CDR3 coding sequence is TGTGCCAGCGGCATTTTCAATCAGCCCCAGCATTTT.

V and J are TRBV5-4 and TRBJ2-2; 9 bases agree with TRBD1. The CDR3 consists of 16 residues. The germline V gene has CDR1 SGHNT and CDR2 YYREEE (reference sequence). After removal of 0 bases from V and 2 bases from J, the junction contained 2 bases not matched to a gene. The CDR3 DNA reads as TGTGCCAGCAGCTTGGAACAGGGGGCTAACACCGGGGAGCTGTTTTTT. Amino acids: CASSLEQGANTGELFF.

J is TRBJ1-1 and V is TRBV27, with D unclear. CDR3 length: 13 amino acids. Per the germline V gene, CDR1 is MNHEY and CDR2 is SMNVEV (reference sequence). Trimming shortened V by 0 bases and J by 1 base, and 3 bases separated the two germline ends. CDR3 coding DNA: TGTGCCAGCAGTTTATCCACGAACACTGAAGCTTTCTTT. This codes for CASSLSTNTEAFF.

V and J are TRBV7-6 and TRBJ2-5; 7 bases fit TRBD2. The length of the CDR3 is 15 residues. Germline trimming cut 2 bases from V and 4 bases from J; bases unmatched to any gene: 7. Germline CDR1 SGHVS, CDR2 FNYEAQ. The CDR3 nucleotides read TGTGCCAGCAGCTTATTTTCGGGGGGAAGAGAGACCCAGTACTTC. Protein product: CASSLFSGGRETQYF.

The chain recombines TRBV2 with TRBJ1-6; D perhaps matches TRBD1 (5 bases). This CDR3 contains 15 residues. Germline CDR1 is SNHLY and CDR2 is FYNNEI. The V end was cut by 4 bases, the J end by 7 bases, with 14 bases between. The CDR3 is CASSAPGLTNSPLHF. Here the CDR3 DNA reads TGTGCCAGCAGTGCCCCGGGACTGACGAATTCACCCCTCCACTTT.

This chain uses TRBV6-5 with TRBJ2-2; no clear D. Trimming removed 0 bases at V and 2 bases at J, with 4 bases between. CDR1 and CDR2 from the germline V gene are MNHEY and SVGAGI. This CDR3 is 14 amino acids long. For the CDR3, the DNA is TGTGCCAGCAGTTACTCCATCAACACCGGGGAGCTGTTTTTT. This codes for CASSYSINTGELFF.

The V gene is TRBV15, the J gene TRBJ2-6; maybe TRBD1 (5 bases). The CDR3 length is 18 residues. Trimming took 7 bases from V and 0 from J, leaving 19 bases between them. Germline CDR1 and CDR2: LNHNV and YYDKDF (reference sequence). The CDR3 reads CATTPSVTGASGANVLTF. CDR3 nucleotide sequence: TGTGCCACCACCCCGTCAGTCACAGGAGCCTCTGGGGCCAACGTCCTGACTTTC.

This chain connects TRBV11-2 to TRBJ1-5, with a possible D match to TRBD1 (5 bases). CDR1 is SGHAT, CDR2 FQNNGV, per germline. This CDR3 comprises 13 residues. Deletions cut 1 base from V and 7 bases from J, with 8 bases between. The CDR3 region is CASSLGGLQPQHF. The CDR3 DNA reads as TGTGCCAGCAGCTTAGGGGGGTTACAGCCCCAGCATTTT.

The chain is built from TRBV7-8 and TRBJ2-2; D call uncertain. The CDR3 contains 14 residues. V was pared by 2 bases and J by 6 bases, with 10 bases between. Germline CDR1 SGHVS, CDR2 FQNEAQ. This CDR3 is CASSLTLSPGELFF. In DNA, the CDR3 is TGTGCCAGCAGCTTAACTTTGAGCCCCGGGGAGCTGTTTTTT. The full variable domain, rest sourced from reference TRBV7-8 and TRBJ2-2, is GAGVSQSPRYKVAKRGQDVALRCDPISGHVSLFWYQQALGQGPEFLTYFQNEAQLDKSGLPSDRFFAERPEGSVSTLKIQRTQQEDSAVYLCASSLTLSPGELFFGEGSRLTVL.